These 12 T cell receptor beta chains share one sample of origin, sequenced in a study of immune characterization of retroperitoneal liposarcoma (dated by TCRdb to the late 2010s). Libraries were constructed by PCR. TCRdb names NextSeq 500 as the instrument used. TCRdb applied fastp at Q25 and MiXCR to the public reads, then kept only in-frame beta chains. A single entry per CDR3 protein holds the most common genes and DNA from its merged rows. The sample includes under 6,000 distinct CDR3 sequences, with around 30% observed a single time. The leading ten clones occupy approximately 30% of the sample. What was sequenced was tumor tissue. Every receptor here comes from a female donor with retroperitoneal liposarcoma.

The chain carries TRBV10-1 and TRBJ2-1; 10 bases fit TRBD1. This CDR3 region has 15 residues. Germline V gene sequence: CDR1 WNHNN, CDR2 SYGVQD (reference sequence). V lost 3 bases to trimming and J lost 7 bases; unmatched junction nucleotides: 6. This CDR3 is CASSEGTGEVNEQFF. In nucleotides, the CDR3 is TGCGCCAGCAGTGAAGGGACAGGGGAGGTGAATGAGCAGTTCTTC.

The CDR3 DNA sequence: TGTGCCAGCAGTTACCCGGGGGCCGGGCGGCCCCTCCACTTT. Its protein is CASSYPGAGRPLHF. The V gene is TRBV6-6, the J gene TRBJ1-6, with D maybe TRBD1 (6 bases). The CDR3 has 14 amino acids. Trimming cost V 2 bases and J 13 bases, with 15 bases left between them. Germline loops: CDR1 MNHNY, CDR2 SVGAGI (reference sequence).

The V call is TRBV6-1, the J call TRBJ1-5, with D unclear. Germline V gene lookup returns CDR1 MNHNS and CDR2 SASEGT. This CDR3 has 15 residues. Trimming took 6 bases from V and 2 from J, leaving 14 bases between them. The CDR3 DNA is TGTGCCAGCAGGACTGACTGGGGAGGCAATCAGCCCCAGCATTTT. Amino acid sequence: CASRTDWGGNQPQHF.

The V call is TRBV7-3, the J call TRBJ2-1, with unresolved D. Germline V gene lookup returns CDR1 SGHTA and CDR2 FQGTGA. V was clipped by 3 bases and J by 4 bases, with 7 bases between them. The CDR3 length is 13 residues. CDR3 nucleotide sequence: TGTGCCAGCAGCTTGTCAGTGTACAATGAGCAGTTCTTC. It specifies CASSLSVYNEQFF.

This clonotype occurred a few times. CDR3 residues: CASSSLGGPGGGDNEQFF. The CDR3 nucleotides read TGTGCCAGCAGCAGTTTGGGGGGCCCGGGTGGTGGGGACAATGAGCAGTTCTTC. The genes are TRBV28 and TRBJ2-1, with D perhaps matching TRBD1 or TRBD2 (6 bases each). The V and J ends lost 6 bases and 5 bases respectively, with 26 bases between them. The CDR3 runs 18 residues. Germline V CDR1 and CDR2: MDHEN, SYDVKM.

This clonotype was seen at least ten times. This chain joins TRBV6-5 and TRBJ2-3; D is perhaps TRBD1 (6 bases). The CDR3 has 16 amino acids. Germline V gene data show CDR1 as MNHEY and CDR2 as SVGAGI. V dropped 2 bases and J dropped 7 bases, with 19 bases sitting between them. CDR3 region: CASSYRTGSFINTQYF. DNA of the CDR3: TGTGCCAGCAGTTACCGTACAGGGTCCTTTATAAATACGCAGTATTTT.

V and J are TRBV12-3 or TRBV12-4 and TRBJ2-2, with TRBD2 identical over 8 bases. There are 16 residues in the CDR3. The V segment lost 5 bases and the J segment 2 bases; nucleotides outside the gene matches: 7. CDR3 bases: TGTGCCAGCAGTCATACACTAGCGGTAAACACCGGGGAGCTGTTTTTT. It translates to CASSHTLAVNTGELFF.

The chain links TRBV4-1 to TRBJ1-5, with D hard to call. The CDR3 sequence is 15 residues long. Trimming removed 0 bases at V and 5 bases at J, with 11 bases between. Germline V lookup: CDR1 MGHRA, CDR2 YSYEKL. CDR3 residues: CASSQDWTSYQPQHF. For the CDR3, the DNA is TGCGCCAGCAGCCAAGATTGGACCTCTTATCAGCCCCAGCATTTT.

The V call is TRBV7-2, the J call TRBJ2-5, with TRBD1 matching 10 bases. The J call could be wrong; TRBJ2-1 is a better fit for the DNA end. This CDR3 is built from 14 residues. Germline V gene sequence: CDR1 SGHTA, CDR2 FQGNSA. CDR3 DNA sequence: TGTGCCAGCAGCCCCGACAGGGGGCGCCACGAGCAGTTCTTC. This translates into CASSPDRGRHEQFF.

There are a few counts of this clonotype. The rearrangement uses TRBV6-1 and TRBJ2-3; D is ambiguous. V was clipped by 5 bases and J by 0 bases, with 9 bases between them. CDR1 is MNHNS, CDR2 SASEGT, per germline. The CDR3 runs to 14 residues. Here the CDR3 reads CASSTPQSTDTQYF. The CDR3 DNA sequence: TGTGCCAGCAGTACCCCCCAGAGCACAGATACGCAGTATTTT.

The CDR3 protein is CSVGNRGSYEQYF. The CDR3 bases are TGCAGCGTTGGGAACAGGGGCTCCTACGAGCAGTACTTC. This chain links TRBV29-1 with TRBJ2-1, with TRBD1 matching over 7 bases. TRBJ2-7 matches the DNA end more closely, so the J call is doubtful. Germline CDR1 is SQVTM and CDR2 is ANQGSEA. The CDR3 extends over 13 amino acids.

This rearrangement joins TRBV5-5 to TRBJ2-5; no clear D gene. With the DNA end fitting TRBJ2-7 better, the J assignment may be wrong. Germline-derived CDR1 and CDR2 are SGHKS and YYEKEE (reference sequence). CDR3 length: 11 amino acids. The CDR3 reads CASSSLDEQYF. The CDR3, as DNA: TGTGCCAGCAGCTCGTTAGACGAGCAGTACTTC.